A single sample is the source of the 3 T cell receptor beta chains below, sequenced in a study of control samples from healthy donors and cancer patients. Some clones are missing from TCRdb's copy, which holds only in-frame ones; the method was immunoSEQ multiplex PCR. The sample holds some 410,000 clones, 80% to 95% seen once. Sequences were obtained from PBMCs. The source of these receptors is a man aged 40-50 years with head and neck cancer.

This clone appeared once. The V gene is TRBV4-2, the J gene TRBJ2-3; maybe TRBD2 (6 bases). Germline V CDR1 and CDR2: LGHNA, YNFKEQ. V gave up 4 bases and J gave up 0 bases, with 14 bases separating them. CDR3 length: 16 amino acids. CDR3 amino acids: CASSLTRGASTDTQYF. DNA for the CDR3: TGTGCCAGCAGCCTTACCCGCGGGGCTAGCACAGATACGCAGTATTTT.

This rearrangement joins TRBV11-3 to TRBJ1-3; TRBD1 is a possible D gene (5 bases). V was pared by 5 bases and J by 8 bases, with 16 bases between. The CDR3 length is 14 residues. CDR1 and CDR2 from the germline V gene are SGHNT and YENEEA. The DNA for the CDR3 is TGTGCCAGCAGCCGCGGGGCTATTGAGGACACCATATATTTT. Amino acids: CASSRGAIEDTIYF.

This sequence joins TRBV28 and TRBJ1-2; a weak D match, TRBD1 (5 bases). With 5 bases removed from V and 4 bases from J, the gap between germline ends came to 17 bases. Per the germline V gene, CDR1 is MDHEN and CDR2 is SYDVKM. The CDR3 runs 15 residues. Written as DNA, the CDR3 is TGTGCCAGCAGTCCCCGGGGGGGGTTACTCTATGGCTACACCTTC. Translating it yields CASSPRGGLLYGYTF.